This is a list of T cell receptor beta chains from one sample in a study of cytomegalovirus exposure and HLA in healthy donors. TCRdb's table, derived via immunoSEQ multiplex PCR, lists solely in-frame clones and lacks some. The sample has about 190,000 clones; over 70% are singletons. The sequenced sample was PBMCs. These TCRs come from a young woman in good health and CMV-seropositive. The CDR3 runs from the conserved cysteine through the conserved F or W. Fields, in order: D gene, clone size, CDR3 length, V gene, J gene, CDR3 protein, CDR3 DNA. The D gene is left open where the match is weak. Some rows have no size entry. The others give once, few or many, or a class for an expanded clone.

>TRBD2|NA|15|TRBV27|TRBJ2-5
CATSPSGRLQETQYF
TGTGCCACTTCCCCTAGCGGGAGACTACAAGAGACCCAGTACTTC
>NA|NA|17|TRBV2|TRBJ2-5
CASSRLGGRWRQETQYF
TGTGCCAGCTCGAGGCTAGGGGGAAGATGGCGACAAGAGACCCAGTACTTC
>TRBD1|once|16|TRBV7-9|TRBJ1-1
CASRGSGGAGSTEAFF
TGTGCCAGCAGGGGATCAGGGGGCGCGGGATCTACTGAAGCTTTCTTT
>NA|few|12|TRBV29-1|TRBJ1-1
CSVAQWGAEAFF
TGCAGCGTTGCTCAGTGGGGGGCTGAAGCTTTCTTT
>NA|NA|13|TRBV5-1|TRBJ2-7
CASSFGDSYEQYF
TGCGCCAGCAGCTTCGGTGATAGCTACGAGCAGTACTTC
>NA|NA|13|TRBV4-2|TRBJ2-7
CASSQDRFVEQYF
TGTGCCAGCAGCCAAGATCGTTTTGTCGAGCAGTACTTC
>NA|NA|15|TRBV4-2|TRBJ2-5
CASGQEGGAGETQYF
TGTGCCAGCGGCCAAGAGGGGGGAGCGGGAGAGACCCAGTACTTC
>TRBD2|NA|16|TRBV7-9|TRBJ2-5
CASSLAGRGNQETQYF
TGTGCCAGCAGCTTAGCGGGGAGGGGTAACCAAGAGACCCAGTACTTC
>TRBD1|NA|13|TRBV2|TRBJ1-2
CASSVTGDYGYTF
TGTGCCAGCAGTGTTACAGGGGACTATGGCTACACCTTC
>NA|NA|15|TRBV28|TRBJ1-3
CASSLSTSSGNTIYF
TGTGCCAGCAGTTTATCCACAAGCTCTGGAAACACCATATATTTT
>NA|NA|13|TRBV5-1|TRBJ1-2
CASSESPNYGYTF
TGCGCCAGCAGCGAGTCACCTAACTATGGCTACACCTTC
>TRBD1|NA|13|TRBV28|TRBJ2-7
CASNPTGNYEQYF
TGTGCCAGCAACCCGACAGGGAACTACGAGCAGTACTTC
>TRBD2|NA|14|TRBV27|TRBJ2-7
CASNPGGSSYEQYF
TGTGCCAGCAACCCTGGCGGGAGCTCCTACGAGCAGTACTTC
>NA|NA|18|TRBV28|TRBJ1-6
CASSFFLRGTEYNSPLHF
TGTGCCAGCAGTTTTTTTCTGCGCGGGACTGAATATAATTCACCCCTCCACTTT
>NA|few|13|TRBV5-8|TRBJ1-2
CASSRRVSGGYTF
TGTGCCAGCAGCAGACGGGTGTCGGGTGGCTACACCTTC
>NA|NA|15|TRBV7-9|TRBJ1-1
CASSLAPTGYTEAFF
TGTGCCAGCAGCTTAGCGCCCACAGGGTACACTGAAGCTTTCTTT
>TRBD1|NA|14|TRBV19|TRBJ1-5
CASRPGGGNQPQHF
TGTGCCAGTAGGCCAGGGGGCGGCAATCAGCCCCAGCATTTT
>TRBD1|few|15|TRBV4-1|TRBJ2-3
CASSQLRGRADTQYF
TGCGCCAGCAGCCAGCTTAGGGGGCGCGCAGATACGCAGTATTTT
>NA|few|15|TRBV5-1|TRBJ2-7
CASSLGNSGRREQYF
TGCGCCAGCAGCTTGGGGAACTCAGGGCGGCGCGAGCAGTACTTC
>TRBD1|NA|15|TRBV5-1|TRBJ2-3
CASSSDRGGTDTQYF
TGCGCCAGCAGCTCAGACAGGGGTGGCACAGATACGCAGTATTTT
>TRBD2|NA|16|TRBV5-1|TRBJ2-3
CASSPTGRGNTDTQYF
TGCGCCAGCAGCCCAACCGGGAGGGGGAACACAGATACGCAGTATTTT
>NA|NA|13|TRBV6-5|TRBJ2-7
CASSYSDSNEQYF
TGTGCCAGCAGTTACTCAGATAGCAACGAGCAGTACTTC
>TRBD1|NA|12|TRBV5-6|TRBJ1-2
CASSKGQGSYTF
TGTGCCAGCAGCAAGGGACAGGGGAGCTACACCTTC